This TCR beta chain was captured by sequencing in a study of breast tumors, draining lymph nodes, adjacent tissues. In TCRdb, the multiplex PCR reads were re-called with MiXCR into one record per CDR3 protein. The sample carries over 200,000 distinct CDR3 sequences, less than 40% recorded once. This clonotype was observed at least ten times. As yet, its antigen is unknown. The lymph nodes were axillary draining lymph nodes from breast cancer patients. The study's findings and limits: Data only fit, rather than demonstrated, lymph node origin of most tumor T cells. Tumors had less TCR diversity than lymph nodes, more than nontumor tissue. Tumor and nontumor repertoires were significantly more similar in luminal-like than in basal-like breast cancer.

CDR1 is SQVTM, CDR2 ANQGSEA, per germline. This CDR3 has 14 amino acids. Trimming pared 0 bases from V and 8 bases from J, leaving 16 bases between. The V call is TRBV29-1, the J call TRBJ1-2; tentative D call: TRBD1 (5 bases). The sequence was obtained from a female donor with breast cancer. Some clones in this sample may be carry-over from other donors' samples. The sequenced sample was axillary lymph node tissue. The CDR3 sequence: CSVEDLQASGGYTF. CDR3 bases: TGCAGCGTTGAAGATCTACAGGCCTCGGGCGGCTACACCTTC.